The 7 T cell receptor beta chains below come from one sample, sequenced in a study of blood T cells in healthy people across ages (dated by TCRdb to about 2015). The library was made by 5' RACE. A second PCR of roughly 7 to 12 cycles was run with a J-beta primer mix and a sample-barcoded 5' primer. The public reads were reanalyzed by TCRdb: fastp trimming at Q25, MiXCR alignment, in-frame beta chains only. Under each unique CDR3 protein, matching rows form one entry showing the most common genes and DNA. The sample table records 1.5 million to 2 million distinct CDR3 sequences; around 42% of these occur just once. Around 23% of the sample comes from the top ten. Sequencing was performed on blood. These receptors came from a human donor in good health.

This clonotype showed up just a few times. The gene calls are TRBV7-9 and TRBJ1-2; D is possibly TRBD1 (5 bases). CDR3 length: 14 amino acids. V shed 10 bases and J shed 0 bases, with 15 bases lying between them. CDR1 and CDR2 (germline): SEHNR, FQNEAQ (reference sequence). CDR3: CATSPGPSNYGYTF. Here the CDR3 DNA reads TGTGCCACCTCGCCGGGGCCATCTAACTATGGCTACACCTTC.

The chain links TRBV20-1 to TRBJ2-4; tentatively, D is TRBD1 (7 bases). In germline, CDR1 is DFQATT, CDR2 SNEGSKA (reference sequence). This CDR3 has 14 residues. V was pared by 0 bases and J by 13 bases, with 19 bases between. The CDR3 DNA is TGCAGTGCTAGAGAGGGAGAGACAGGGACTGAGCAGTACTTC. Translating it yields CSAREGETGTEQYF.

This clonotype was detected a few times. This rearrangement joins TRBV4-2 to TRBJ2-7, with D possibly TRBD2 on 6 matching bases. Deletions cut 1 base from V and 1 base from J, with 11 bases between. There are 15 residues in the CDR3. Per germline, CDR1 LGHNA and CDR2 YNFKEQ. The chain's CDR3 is CASSQVALASYEQYF. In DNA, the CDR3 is TGTGCCAGCAGCCAAGTGGCACTAGCTTCCTACGAGCAGTACTTC.

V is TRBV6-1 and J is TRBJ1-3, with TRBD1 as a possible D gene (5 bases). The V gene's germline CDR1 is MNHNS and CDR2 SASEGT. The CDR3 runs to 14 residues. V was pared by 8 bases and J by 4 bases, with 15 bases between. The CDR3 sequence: CASGGGVGGNTIYF. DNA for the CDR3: TGTGCCAGCGGGGGGGGAGTTGGAGGAAACACCATATATTTT.

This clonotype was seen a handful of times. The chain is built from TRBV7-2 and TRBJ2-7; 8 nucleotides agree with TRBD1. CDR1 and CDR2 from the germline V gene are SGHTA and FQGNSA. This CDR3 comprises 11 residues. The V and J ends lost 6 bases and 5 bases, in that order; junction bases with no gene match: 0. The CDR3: CASRTGDEQYF. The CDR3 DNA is TGTGCCAGCAGGACAGGGGACGAGCAGTACTTC.

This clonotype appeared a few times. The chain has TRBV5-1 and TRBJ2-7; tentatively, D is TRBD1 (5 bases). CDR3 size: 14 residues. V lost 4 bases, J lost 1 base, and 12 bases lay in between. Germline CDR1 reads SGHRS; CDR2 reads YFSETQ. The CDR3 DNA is TGCGCCAGCAGCCCCCTCGACAGTTCCTACGAGCAGTACTTC. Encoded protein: CASSPLDSSYEQYF.

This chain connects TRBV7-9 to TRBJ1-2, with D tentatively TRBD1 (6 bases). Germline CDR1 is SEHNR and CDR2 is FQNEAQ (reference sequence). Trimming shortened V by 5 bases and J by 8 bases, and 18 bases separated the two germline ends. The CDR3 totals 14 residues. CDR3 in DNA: TGTGCCAGCAGCAACATTCAGGGGTCTTTCGGCTACACCTTC. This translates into CASSNIQGSFGYTF.